This passage covers 9 T cell receptor beta chains from one sample sequenced in a study of blood T cells in healthy people across ages. It was with a sample-barcoded 5' primer and a J-beta primer mix that a second PCR of roughly 7 to 12 cycles was run. Via MiXCR, TCRdb re-called the 5' RACE reads, giving one row per CDR3 protein. The sample records under 1,100,000 distinct CDR3 sequences, around 25% being singletons. The same specimen was also included in a second study, on T cells of mothers and their children.

Sequenced input: blood. The receptors shown here come from a girl aged 2 to 10 in good health.

This clonotype appeared a few times. This chain uses TRBV20-1 with TRBJ2-4; a weak D match, TRBD1 (6 bases). CDR1 DFQATT and CDR2 SNEGSKA come from the germline V gene (reference sequence). The length of the CDR3 is 13 residues. V lost 6 bases and J 3 bases, leaving 12 bases between the germline ends. The CDR3: CSAKGQHKNIQYF. CDR3 in DNA: TGCAGTGCCAAGGGACAACACAAAAACATTCAGTACTTC.

V usage is TRBV7-2 and J usage is TRBJ2-3, with D possibly being TRBD2 (7 bases). This CDR3 has 18 residues. Trimming stripped 4 bases from V and 5 bases from J, with 25 bases between. CDR1 and CDR2 (germline): SGHTA, FQGNSA. CDR3 coding DNA: TGTGCCAGCAGCTCCTGGGGGGCGAGGGCGGGGGAGCTAGATACGCAGTATTTT. This sequence encodes CASSSWGARAGELDTQYF. The full variable domain, in which reference TRBV7-2 and TRBJ2-3 provide the parts outside the CDR3, is GAGVSQSPSNKVTEKGKDVELRCDPISGHTALYWYRQSLGQGLEFLIYFQGNSAPDKSGLPSDRFSAERTGGSVSTLTIQRTQQEDSAVYLCASSSWGARAGELDTQYFGPGTRLTVL.

The chain couples TRBV4-3 to TRBJ2-5; tentatively, D is TRBD2 (5 bases). Trimming took off 1 base at V and 3 bases at J, with 12 bases between the two ends. The CDR3 contains 15 residues. Germline CDR1 is LGHNA and CDR2 is YSLEER. The CDR3 DNA reads TGCGCCAGCAGCCAAGTATTGGTGGGAGAAGAGACCCAGTACTTC. Its translation: CASSQVLVGEETQYF.

Only a few counts were recorded for this clonotype. The chain couples TRBV29-1 to TRBJ1-5, with 8 bases that match TRBD1. V dropped 6 bases and J dropped 5; count of bases not matched to a gene: 3. CDR1 is SQVTM and CDR2 is ANQGSEA in the germline V gene. The CDR3 consists of 12 residues. The DNA for the CDR3 is TGCAGCGTCTCAGGGGGCGATCAGCCCCAGCATTTT. The encoded protein is CSVSGGDQPQHF.

The V call is TRBV7-9, the J call TRBJ2-3; D ambiguous. The CDR3 extends over 13 amino acids. V gave up 5 bases and J gave up 8 bases, with 14 bases separating them. Per germline, CDR1 SEHNR and CDR2 FQNEAQ (reference sequence). CDR3: CASSPAWAATQYF. CDR3 DNA: TGTGCCAGCAGCCCCGCGTGGGCGGCTACGCAGTATTTT.

This chain links TRBV27 with TRBJ1-3; D possibly corresponds to TRBD1 (5 bases). The CDR3 has 15 amino acids. V shed 5 bases and J shed 7 bases, with 18 bases lying between them. The germline V gene has CDR1 MNHEY and CDR2 SMNVEV (reference sequence). The CDR3 is CASSPLAGRWNTIYF. CDR3 DNA: TGTGCCAGCAGTCCCCTTGCAGGGAGATGGAACACCATATATTTT.

V usage is TRBV5-1 and J usage is TRBJ2-7; 8 bases line up with TRBD1. CDR3 length: 16 residues. Germline CDR1 reads SGHRS; CDR2 reads YFSETQ. With 2 bases clipped from V and 2 bases from J, the junction kept 9 bases outside the gene matches. The CDR3 DNA follows: TGCGCCAGCAGCTTAGGAGGGACAGGACCAACCTACGAGCAGTACTTC. It specifies CASSLGGTGPTYEQYF.

This clonotype was found a few times. This chain uses TRBV20-1 with TRBJ1-6; D is unclear. V lost 6 bases and J lost 6, with 15 bases in between. CDR3 length: 14 amino acids. From germline, CDR1 is DFQATT and CDR2 SNEGSKA (reference sequence). The DNA for the CDR3 is TGCAGTGCAGCGGTCCGGGAATTTAATTCACCCCTCCACTTT. Its translation is CSAAVREFNSPLHF.

V gene TRBV10-3 combines with J gene TRBJ2-5; a weak D match, TRBD1 (6 bases). This CDR3 has 16 residues. Germline V gene lookup returns CDR1 ENHRY and CDR2 SYGVKD. V lost 0 bases to trimming and J lost 6 bases, with 17 bases between them. CDR3 in amino acids: CAISESGALGQKTQYF. In DNA, the CDR3 is TGTGCCATCAGTGAGTCGGGAGCTTTGGGACAAAAGACCCAGTACTTC.